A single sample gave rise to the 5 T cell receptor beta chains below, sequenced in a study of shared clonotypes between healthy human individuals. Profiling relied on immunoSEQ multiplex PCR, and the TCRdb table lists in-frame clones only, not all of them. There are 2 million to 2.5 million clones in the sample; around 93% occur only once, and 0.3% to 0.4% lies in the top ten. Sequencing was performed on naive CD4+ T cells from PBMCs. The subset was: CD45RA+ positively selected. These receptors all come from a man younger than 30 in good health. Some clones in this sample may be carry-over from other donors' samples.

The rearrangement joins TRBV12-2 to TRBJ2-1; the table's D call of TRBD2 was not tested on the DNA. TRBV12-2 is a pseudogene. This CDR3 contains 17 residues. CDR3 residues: CASRLERWQHYDNEQFF. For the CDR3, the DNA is TGTGCAAGTCGCTTAGAACGCTGGCAGCACTATGACAATGAGCAGTTCTTC.

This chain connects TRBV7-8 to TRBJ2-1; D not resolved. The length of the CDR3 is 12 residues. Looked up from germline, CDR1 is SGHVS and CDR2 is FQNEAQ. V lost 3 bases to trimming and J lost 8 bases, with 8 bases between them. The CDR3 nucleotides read TGTGCCAGCAGCTTGACGACCTATGAGCAGTTCTTC. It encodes CASSLTTYEQFF.

The CDR3 loop reads CASSTGGFEAFF. The CDR3 DNA follows: TGTGCCAGCAGCACAGGGGGCTTTGAAGCTTTCTTT. This sequence joins TRBV28 and TRBJ1-1; 9 bases are a match to TRBD1. The germline V gene has CDR1 MDHEN and CDR2 SYDVKM. The CDR3 contains 12 residues. The junction had 3 bases not matched to a gene; V was cut back by 6 bases and J by 7 bases.

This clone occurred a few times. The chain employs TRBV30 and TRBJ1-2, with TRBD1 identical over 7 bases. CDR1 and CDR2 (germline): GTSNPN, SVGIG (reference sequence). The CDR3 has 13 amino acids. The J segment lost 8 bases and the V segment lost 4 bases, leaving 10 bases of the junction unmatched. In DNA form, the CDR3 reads TGTGCCTGGACGACAGGGCGATACGAGGGCTACACCTTC. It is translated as CAWTTGRYEGYTF.

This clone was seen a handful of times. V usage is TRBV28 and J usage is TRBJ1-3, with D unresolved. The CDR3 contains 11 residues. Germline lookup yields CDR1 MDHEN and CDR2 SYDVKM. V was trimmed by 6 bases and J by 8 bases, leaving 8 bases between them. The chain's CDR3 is CASRDRDTIYF. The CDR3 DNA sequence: TGTGCCAGCAGAGATAGGGACACCATATATTTT.